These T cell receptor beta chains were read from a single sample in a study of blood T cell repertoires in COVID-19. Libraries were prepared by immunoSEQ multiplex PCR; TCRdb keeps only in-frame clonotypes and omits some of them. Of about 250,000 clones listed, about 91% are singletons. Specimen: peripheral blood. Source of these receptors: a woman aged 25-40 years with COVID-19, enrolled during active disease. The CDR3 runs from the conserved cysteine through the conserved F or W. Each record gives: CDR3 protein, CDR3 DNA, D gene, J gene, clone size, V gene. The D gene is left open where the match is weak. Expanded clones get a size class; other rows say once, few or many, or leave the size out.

CDR3: CASSYQGAEAFF; DNA: TGTGCCAGCAGTTACCAGGGGGCTGAAGCTTTCTTT; D: TRBD1; J: TRBJ1-1; size: -; V: TRBV6-5
CDR3: CASSLASGGGEQFF; DNA: TGTGCCAGCAGTCTGGCTAGCGGGGGGGGAGAGCAGTTCTTC; D: TRBD2; J: TRBJ2-1; size: once; V: TRBV27
CDR3: CASSLGALVGNTIYF; DNA: TGCGCCAGCAGCTTGGGGGCGTTGGTGGGAAACACCATATATTTT; D: -; J: TRBJ1-3; size: -; V: TRBV5-1
CDR3: CASSLRAGEQYF; DNA: TGTGCCAGCAGCCTTCGTGCAGGGGAGCAGTACTTC; D: -; J: TRBJ2-7; size: -; V: TRBV7-2
CDR3: CASSWAPGASEAFF; DNA: TGTGCCAGCAGTTGGGCCCCGGGAGCGTCTGAAGCTTTCTTT; D: -; J: TRBJ1-1; size: -; V: TRBV27
CDR3: CASSFPTGEGGNTIYF; DNA: TGTGCCAGCAGCTTCCCGACAGGGGAGGGAGGAAACACCATATATTTT; D: TRBD1; J: TRBJ1-3; size: -; V: TRBV13
CDR3: CASSYVEAYGYTF; DNA: TGTGCCAGCAGTTACGTAGAGGCTTATGGCTACACCTTC; D: -; J: TRBJ1-2; size: -; V: TRBV6-2/TRBV6-3
CDR3: CASALTGGGKLKAFF; DNA: TGTGCCAGCGCGCTTACAGGGGGCGGTAAGCTGAAAGCTTTCTTT; D: TRBD1; J: TRBJ1-1; size: -; V: TRBV11-2
CDR3: CASSQARDRAYEQYF; DNA: TGTGCCAGCAGCCAAGCCCGGGACAGGGCCTACGAGCAGTACTTC; D: TRBD1; J: TRBJ2-7; size: once; V: TRBV4-2
CDR3: CASRDRANYGYTF; DNA: TGTGCCAGCAGAGACAGGGCCAACTATGGCTACACCTTC; D: TRBD1; J: TRBJ1-2; size: few; V: TRBV3-1/TRBV3-2
CDR3: CASSIWLAGNTYNEQFF; DNA: TGTGCCAGTAGTATTTGGCTAGCGGGGAATACCTACAATGAGCAGTTCTTC; D: TRBD2; J: TRBJ2-1; size: -; V: TRBV19
CDR3: CASSDTGYGYTF; DNA: TGCGCCAGCAGCGATACAGGTTATGGCTACACCTTC; D: -; J: TRBJ1-2; size: -; V: TRBV10-1
CDR3: CASSDLGQGAQPQHF; DNA: TGTGCCAGCAGTGATCTGGGACAGGGGGCTCAGCCCCAGCATTTT; D: TRBD1; J: TRBJ1-5; size: -; V: TRBV6-1
CDR3: CASSFRGTGNNEQFF; DNA: TGTGCCAGCAGCTTCAGAGGGACAGGAAACAATGAGCAGTTCTTC; D: TRBD1; J: TRBJ2-1; size: -; V: TRBV7-9
CDR3: CATSRGQLNTEAFF; DNA: TGTGCCACCAGCAGGGGACAGCTGAACACTGAAGCTTTCTTT; D: TRBD1; J: TRBJ1-1; size: -; V: TRBV15
CDR3: CSVAGGGHTEAFF; DNA: TGCAGCGTTGCGGGAGGGGGGCACACTGAAGCTTTCTTT; D: -; J: TRBJ1-1; size: -; V: TRBV29-1
CDR3: CASSKGEVRVNTEAFF; DNA: TGTGCCAGCAGCAAAGGCGAAGTCAGGGTGAACACTGAAGCTTTCTTT; D: -; J: TRBJ1-1; size: -; V: TRBV21-1
CDR3: CASSPAGAPNIQYF; DNA: TGTGCCAGCAGCCCCGCAGGGGCCCCTAACATTCAGTACTTC; D: -; J: TRBJ2-4; size: -; V: TRBV14
CDR3: CASSLNWASSSYNEQFF; DNA: TGTGCCAGCAGCTTGAATTGGGCGAGTAGCTCCTACAATGAGCAGTTCTTC; D: -; J: TRBJ2-1; size: -; V: TRBV5-4
CDR3: CATSRDPQHSGNTIYF; DNA: TGTGCCACCAGCAGAGATCCACAGCACTCTGGAAACACCATATATTTT; D: -; J: TRBJ1-3; size: once; V: TRBV15
CDR3: CASSVDSFRETQYF; DNA: TGTGCCAGCAGCGTAGACTCGTTCCGCGAGACCCAGTACTTC; D: -; J: TRBJ2-5; size: -; V: TRBV5-4
CDR3: CASSLRTSGGEEQFF; DNA: TGTGCCAGCAGCCTCCGGACTAGCGGGGGGGAAGAGCAGTTCTTC; D: TRBD2; J: TRBJ2-1; size: -; V: TRBV3-1/TRBV3-2
CDR3: CAIRDRDNTEAFF; DNA: TGTGCCATCAGGGACAGGGATAACACTGAAGCTTTCTTT; D: TRBD1; J: TRBJ1-1; size: few; V: TRBV10-3
CDR3: CASSQGRQGYNEQFF; DNA: TGCGCCAGCAGCCAAGGAAGACAGGGGTACAATGAGCAGTTCTTC; D: TRBD1; J: TRBJ2-1; size: -; V: TRBV4-3
CDR3: CASSLTGNQPQHF; DNA: TGTGCCAGCAGCTTAACAGGGAATCAGCCCCAGCATTTT; D: -; J: TRBJ1-5; size: -; V: TRBV7-9
CDR3: CASSLVRRGSEAFF; DNA: TGTGCCAGCAGCTTAGTGCGCAGGGGCTCTGAAGCTTTCTTT; D: -; J: TRBJ1-1; size: -; V: TRBV11-2
CDR3: CAISEYGGRPDTQYF; DNA: TGTGCCATCAGTGAGTATGGCGGCCGCCCAGATACGCAGTATTTT; D: -; J: TRBJ2-3; size: -; V: TRBV10-3
CDR3: CASSPRGSGTANTEAFF; DNA: TGTGCCAGCAGCCCCCGGGGATCCGGGACAGCGAACACTGAAGCTTTCTTT; D: TRBD1; J: TRBJ1-1; size: -; V: TRBV9
CDR3: CASSPGLAGASKETQYF; DNA: TGTGCCAGCAGCCCGGGACTAGCGGGGGCTTCCAAAGAGACCCAGTACTTC; D: TRBD2; J: TRBJ2-5; size: once; V: TRBV5-6
CDR3: CATSDWTSGRRVNTGELFF; DNA: TGTGCCACCAGTGATTGGACTAGCGGGAGAAGGGTTAACACCGGGGAGCTGTTTTTT; D: TRBD2; J: TRBJ2-2; size: once; V: TRBV24-1
CDR3: CASSELAGVTQDEQFF; DNA: TGCGCCAGCAGTGAGCTCGCGGGAGTGACTCAGGATGAGCAGTTCTTC; D: TRBD2; J: TRBJ2-1; size: -; V: TRBV10-2
CDR3: CASSLLSFGSYNEQFF; DNA: TGTGCCAGCAGCCTACTTTCTTTCGGCTCCTACAATGAGCAGTTCTTC; D: -; J: TRBJ2-1; size: -; V: TRBV7-2